These 3 T cell receptor beta chains share one sample of origin, sequenced in a study of identifying expanded T cells in peripheral blood. TCRdb's copy holds only in-frame clones and misses some; the assay was immunoSEQ multiplex PCR. The table has around 100,000 clones, approximately 90% seen once; the top ten hold roughly 15%. The sequencing sample was made of blood. The receptors originated from a person between 18 and 75 years old in good health.

The rearrangement joins TRBV5-1 to TRBJ2-5; perhaps TRBD2 as D (5 bases). The CDR3 runs 14 residues. CDR1 and CDR2 (germline): SGHRS, YFSETQ. V lost 2 bases to trimming and J lost 1 base, with 9 bases between them. CDR3 nucleotides: TGCGCCAGCAGCTTATCGGGGTTCCAAGAGACCCAGTACTTC. It translates to CASSLSGFQETQYF.

V gene TRBV7-9 combines with J gene TRBJ2-5, with a tentative D call TRBD2 (6 bases). V dropped 5 bases and J dropped 0 bases, with 16 bases sitting between them. Germline lookup yields CDR1 SEHNR and CDR2 FQNEAQ (reference sequence). The CDR3 is made up of 16 amino acids. CDR3 sequence: CASSRGLLFDQETQYF. CDR3 DNA: TGTGCCAGCAGCCGGGGACTCCTCTTCGACCAAGAGACCCAGTACTTC.

V is TRBV6-5 and J is TRBJ2-7; maybe TRBD1 (6 bases). The V gene lost 6 bases and the J gene lost 7 bases, with 16 bases spanning the gap. From germline, CDR1 is MNHEY and CDR2 SVGAGI. This CDR3 is 13 amino acids long. The CDR3 sequence: CASSFQGSGEQYF. The CDR3 bases are TGTGCCAGCAGCTTTCAGGGGAGTGGGGAGCAGTACTTC.